The 13 T cell receptor beta chains below come from one sample, sequenced in a study of T cells in women clearing cervical HPV infection. Clones were sequenced by immunoSEQ multiplex PCR, and TCRdb holds only the in-frame ones, with some missing. The sample holds 45,000 to 55,000 clones. Sequences were obtained from blood buffy coat. These receptors were obtained from a woman aged 18-70 years with a cervical HPV16 infection that either progressed to CIN3+ or cleared (not recorded which).

As concerns this clone: Sequencing ends 3 residues short of the CDR3 end; the germline J gene provides the rest. V gene TRBV20-1 combines with J gene TRBJ1-1; 7 bases fit TRBD1. The CDR3 is 15 amino acids. V lost 3 bases to trimming and J lost 0 bases; unmatched junction nucleotides: 7. Germline CDR1 and CDR2: DFQATT and SNEGSKA (reference sequence). CDR3 DNA (partial): TGCAGTGCTAGTCCGGGACAGATAATGAACACTGAA. Encoded protein: CSASPGQIMNTE. Given in full, the CDR3 is CSASPGQIMNTEAFF.

To note about this clone: The read terminates 3 residues before the CDR3 end, so the remaining end is supplied by the germline J gene. This chain links TRBV5-1 with TRBJ2-7, with a possible D match to TRBD1 (5 bases). The CDR3 extends over 13 amino acids. Germline V lookup: CDR1 SGHRS, CDR2 YFSETQ. V was cut by 6 bases and J by 6 bases, with 16 bases left in between. The CDR3 here is CASTPTNRPEQYF. CDR3 DNA (partial): TGCGCCAGCACGCCGACCAACAGGCCCGAG.

A word on this clone: The read falls 3 residues short of the CDR3 end, and the missing part is taken from the germline J gene. The genes are TRBV20-1 and TRBJ2-1; D is perhaps TRBD2 (7 bases). With 3 bases removed from V and 4 bases from J, the gap between germline ends came to 19 bases. The CDR3 runs to 16 residues. The germline gives CDR1 DFQATT, CDR2 SNEGSKA (reference sequence). The CDR3 reads CSARGRGGKHYNEQFF. CDR3 bases read: TGCAGTGCTAGGGGGAGGGGGGGGAAACATTACAATGAG.

The CDR3 region is CASSPSGGNVDTQYF. The CDR3 bases that were read are TGTGCCAGCTCACCTTCGGGGGGCAATGTAGATACG. This rearrangement joins TRBV18 to TRBJ2-3, with D perhaps matching TRBD2 (7 bases). The CDR3 end is not reached by the read, which stops 3 residues before it; the germline J gene fills it in. The CDR3 loop spans 15 amino acids. Deletions cut 3 bases from V and 5 bases from J, with 15 bases between. The V gene's germline CDR1 is KGHSH and CDR2 LQKENI.

Comments on this clone: The sequence runs out 3 residues before the end of the CDR3; the remainder is reconstructed from the germline J gene. The genes are TRBV29-1 and TRBJ1-1; D remains ambiguous. V was shortened by 5 bases and J by 3 bases, with 13 bases between the two germline ends. This CDR3 spans 13 amino acids. In germline, CDR1 is SQVTM, CDR2 ANQGSEA. The sequenced CDR3 bases are TGCAGCGTTTGCGGAAGACTCGACACTGAA. Translating it yields CSVCGRLDTE. The whole CDR3 is CSVCGRLDTEAFF.

As to this clone: The read ends 3 residues early relative to the CDR3; the germline J gene fills the gap. This sequence joins TRBV20-1 and TRBJ2-4; D unresolved. Trimming removed 3 bases from V and 5 bases from J, with 11 bases in between. The CDR3 is 13 residues long. Germline lookup yields CDR1 DFQATT and CDR2 SNEGSKA (reference sequence). This chain's CDR3 is CSASVLIENIQYF. The covered CDR3 bases are TGCAGTGCTAGCGTTTTGATAGAAAACATT.

A remark on this clone: The sequenced fragment ends 3 residues before the CDR3 boundary, so the rest is inferred from the germline J gene. This chain links TRBV19 with TRBJ2-3; 8 nucleotides line up with TRBD2. Germline V gene lookup returns CDR1 LNHDA and CDR2 SQIVND (reference sequence). CDR3 size: 13 residues. The ends lost 7 bases at V and 0 bases at J; junction bases unmatched: 0. This CDR3 reads CASTGGSTDTQYF. Partial CDR3 DNA: TGTGCCAGTACGGGGGGGAGCACAGATACG.

Comments on this clone: The observed sequence ends 3 residues before the CDR3 terminus, with the missing tail filled in from the germline J gene. The chain joins TRBV5-1 to TRBJ2-5; possible D gene TRBD2, 7 bases. Germline lookup yields CDR1 SGHRS and CDR2 YFSETQ. Deletions cut 3 bases from V and 7 bases from J, with 16 bases between. This CDR3 contains 14 residues. CDR3 bases read: TGCGCCAGCAGCTACGTTCGGGGGGCAGGGACC. Translation gives CASSYVRGAGT. The whole CDR3 region reads CASSYVRGAGTQYF.

With regard to this clone: The observed sequence ends 3 residues before the CDR3 terminus, with the missing tail filled in from the germline J gene. The chain uses TRBV29-1 and TRBJ1-5, with a tentative D call TRBD1 (6 bases). The CDR3 covers 15 residues. CDR1 SQVTM and CDR2 ANQGSEA come from the germline V gene. With 1 base removed from V and 4 bases from J, the gap between germline ends came to 14 bases. The chain's CDR3 is CSVEVAGDRNQPQHF. The covered CDR3 bases are TGCAGCGTTGAAGTCGCAGGGGACCGTAATCAGCCC. The full variable domain, in which reference TRBV29-1 and TRBJ1-5 provide the parts outside the CDR3, is SAVISQKPSRDICQRGTSLTIQCQVDSQVTMMFWYRQQPGQSLTLIATANQGSEATYESGFVIDKFPISRPNLTFSTLTVSNMSPEDSSIYLCSVEVAGDRNQPQHFGDGTRLSIL.

About this clone itself: The CDR3 extends 3 residues past the end of the read, so its final part is completed from the germline J gene. The chain carries TRBV4-2 and TRBJ2-7, with 8 positions matching TRBD2. V shed 4 bases, J shed 4 bases, and the junction held 12 bases outside the gene matches. CDR3 length: 16 amino acids. CDR1 is LGHNA, CDR2 YNFKEQ, per germline. The CDR3 bases that were read are TGTGCCAGCAGCCCTACTAGCGGAAGTATCGATTACGAG. Amino acids: CASSPTSGSIDYE. The whole CDR3 protein reads CASSPTSGSIDYEQYF.

Comment on this clone: Coverage ceases 3 residues before the CDR3 finishes, and the germline J gene fills in the end. The gene calls are TRBV5-1 and TRBJ1-2; 11 bases line up with TRBD1. Germline values: CDR1 SGHRS, CDR2 YFSETQ. The V segment lost 3 bases and the J segment 3 bases; nucleotides outside the gene matches: 4. The CDR3 sequence is 15 residues long. The sequenced CDR3 bases are TGCGCCAGCAGCTCCAGGACAGGGGGCTACTATGGC. Translated, it gives CASSSRTGGYYG. The full-length CDR3 reads as CASSSRTGGYYGYTF.

For this clone: The missing CDR3 end, 3 residues past where the read stops, is filled in from the germline J gene. The J gene is TRBJ2-1, the V gene TRBV6-4; D not certain. The V gene lost 3 bases and the J gene lost 7 bases, with 10 bases spanning the gap. The CDR3 consists of 13 residues. The germline V gene encodes CDR1 MRHNA and CDR2 SNTAGT. This CDR3 reads CASSELHGNEQFF. The CDR3 bases that were read are TGTGCCAGCAGTGAACTACACGGAAATGAG.

Remarks on this clone: The read terminates 3 residues before the CDR3 end, so the remaining end is supplied by the germline J gene. The chain employs TRBV24-1 and TRBJ1-3; possibly TRBD1 for D (6 bases). Per germline, CDR1 KGHDR and CDR2 SFDVKD. The CDR3 has 15 amino acids. Trimming cost V 3 bases and J 0 bases, with 8 bases left between them. CDR3 in amino acids: CATSDGGGSGNTIYF. CDR3 DNA (partial): TGTGCCACCAGTGATGGAGGGGGCTCTGGAAACACC.